The 21 T cell receptor beta chains below all came from one sample that was sequenced in a study of blood T cell repertoires in COVID-19. The data were produced by immunoSEQ multiplex PCR, yet TCRdb's version contains in-frame clones alone and is incomplete. The sample has roughly 260,000 clones; around 85% are singletons. Material for sequencing was peripheral blood. The receptors were gathered from a woman in her forties with active or convalescent COVID-19.

The chain has TRBV18 and TRBJ1-4; a weak D match, TRBD1 (6 bases). The CDR3 sequence is 14 residues long. The V and J ends lost 3 bases and 8 bases respectively, with 13 bases between them. CDR1 is KGHSH and CDR2 is LQKENI in the germline V gene. This chain's CDR3 is CASSPTGLQEKLFF. CDR3 bases: TGTGCCAGCTCACCGACAGGCTTACAGGAAAAACTGTTTTTT. Complete variable domain (other parts from reference TRBV18 and TRBJ1-4): NAGVMQNPRHLVRRRGQEARLRCSPMKGHSHVYWYRQLPEEGLKFMVYLQKENIIDESGMPKERFSAEFPKEGPSILRIQQVVRGDSAAYFCASSPTGLQEKLFFGSGTQLSVL.

CDR3 bases: TGTGCCACCAGCAGTTCCGGGACAGCCACCTCACCCCTCCACTTT. It specifies CATSSSGTATSPLHF. The chain has TRBV15 and TRBJ1-6, with TRBD1 identical over 7 bases. With 3 bases clipped from V and 10 bases from J, the junction kept 9 bases outside the gene matches. The V gene's germline CDR1 is LNHNV and CDR2 YYDKDF (reference sequence). The CDR3 extends over 15 amino acids.

The chain recombines TRBV7-2 with TRBJ2-7; 8 nucleotides match TRBD2. The V gene's germline CDR1 is SGHTA and CDR2 FQGNSA. Trimming removed 1 base from V and 5 bases from J; junction bases left unmatched: 7. This CDR3 has 15 amino acids. The DNA for the CDR3 is TGTGCCAGCAGCTTAGAAACTAGCGGTTGGGACGAGCAGTACTTC. Translation gives CASSLETSGWDEQYF. The full variable domain, rest sourced from reference TRBV7-2 and TRBJ2-7, is GAGVSQSPSNKVTEKGKDVELRCDPISGHTALYWYRQSLGQGLEFLIYFQGNSAPDKSGLPSDRFSAERTGGSVSTLTIQRTQQEDSAVYLCASSLETSGWDEQYFGPGTRLTVT.

The chain recombines TRBV12-3 or TRBV12-4 with TRBJ1-2; 8 bases match TRBD1. The CDR3 has 12 residues. V trimming: 5 bases; J trimming: 8 bases; junction bases outside the gene matches: 4. As DNA, the CDR3 is TGTGCCAGCAGTCAGGGGGCTCGGGGCTACACCTTC. Translation: CASSQGARGYTF.

This clone has a count of ten or more. Other DNA sequences in the sample encode the same CDR3. The V gene is TRBV15, the J gene TRBJ1-5; 7 positions agree with TRBD1. Germline V gene sequence: CDR1 LNHNV, CDR2 YYDKDF (reference sequence). This CDR3 region has 15 residues. The V segment lost 0 bases and the J segment 4 bases; nucleotides outside the gene matches: 3. The CDR3 spells CATSRDPQGNQPQHF. CDR3 nucleotide sequence: TGTGCCACCAGCAGAGATCCACAGGGGAATCAGCCCCAGCATTTT.

This chain connects TRBV5-1 to TRBJ1-4, with TRBD1 matching over 8 bases. The CDR3 contains 16 residues. J was trimmed by 10 bases and V by 3 bases; bases with no gene match: 14. Germline V lookup: CDR1 SGHRS, CDR2 YFSETQ. This CDR3 reads CASSYGTGLTGGKLFF. The DNA for the CDR3 is TGCGCCAGCAGCTACGGGACAGGCCTCACCGGGGGAAAACTGTTTTTT.

There are a few counts of this clone. The chain couples TRBV5-4 to TRBJ2-7; weak D call: TRBD2 (5 bases). The length of the CDR3 is 14 residues. V was pared by 0 bases and J by 1 base, with 8 bases between. Germline CDR1 SGHNT, CDR2 YYREEE (reference sequence). The CDR3 here is CASSLGPGSYEQYF. The CDR3 coding sequence is TGTGCCAGCAGCTTGGGTCCGGGATCCTACGAGCAGTACTTC.

This clone was found a few times. The junction departs from the called germline gene at one end, perhaps through a read error. This chain joins TRBV28 and TRBJ1-4, with D perhaps TRBD1 (6 bases). Germline V gene data show CDR1 as MDHEN and CDR2 as SYDVKM. The CDR3 is 12 amino acids. The CDR3 loop is CASSLAPGQPLF. In DNA form, the CDR3 reads TGTGCCAGCAGTTTAGCTCCGGGACAACCGCTTTTT. Full variable domain (missing parts from reference TRBV28 and TRBJ1-4): DVKVTQSSRYLVKRTGEKVFLECVQDMDHENMFWYRQDPGLGLRLIYFSYDVKMKEKGDIPEGYSVSREKKERFSLILESASTNQTSMYLCASSLAPGQPLFGSGTQLSVL.

This clone occurred once. The gene calls are TRBV28 and TRBJ2-7; 10 nucleotides line up with TRBD1. The germline V gene encodes CDR1 MDHEN and CDR2 SYDVKM. Trimming at V came to 3 bases and at J to 6 bases, leaving 5 bases not matched to a gene. There are 14 residues in the CDR3. For the CDR3, the DNA is TGTGCCAGCAGTTTCGGGACAGGGGATAGCGAGCAGTACTTC. Protein: CASSFGTGDSEQYF.

J is TRBJ1-4 and V is TRBV2; D is uncertain. The V gene's germline CDR1 is SNHLY and CDR2 FYNNEI. The V end was cut by 7 bases, the J end by 4 bases, with 10 bases between. CDR3 length: 13 amino acids. The CDR3 reads CASIWALNEKLFF. The CDR3 bases are TGTGCCAGCATATGGGCCCTTAATGAAAAACTGTTTTTT.

This chain uses TRBV7-9 with TRBJ2-5; 10 bases line up with TRBD2. There are 16 residues in the CDR3. V was clipped by 0 bases and J by 5 bases; unmatched bases: 6. Looked up from germline, CDR1 is SEHNR and CDR2 is FQNEAQ (reference sequence). This chain's CDR3 is CASSLASGGALETQYF. The CDR3 nucleotides are TGTGCCAGCAGCTTAGCGAGCGGGGGGGCACTGGAGACCCAGTACTTC.

This sequence joins TRBV4-1 and TRBJ1-1; TRBD1 agrees at 7 bases. Trimming took 4 bases from V and 5 from J; bases not matched to a gene: 7. The CDR3 is 14 residues long. Per the germline V gene, CDR1 is MGHRA and CDR2 is YSYEKL. CDR3 coding DNA: TGCGCCAGCAGCCGGGAAGGGGGCGGGACTGAAGCTTTCTTT. Translated, it gives CASSREGGGTEAFF.

This chain joins TRBV3-1 (or the pseudogene TRBV3-2) and TRBJ2-5; TRBD2 matches 7 bases. The CDR3 is 15 amino acids. V was clipped by 3 bases and J by 5 bases; unmatched bases: 9. Germline V lookup: CDR1 LGHDT, CDR2 YNNKEL (reference sequence). The DNA for the CDR3 is TGTGCCAGCAGCCAGCTCCAAGCGGGGAAGGAGACCCAGTACTTC. It specifies CASSQLQAGKETQYF.

Points on this clone: The same CDR3 also results from other DNA sequences found in this sample. CDR3 loop: CASSEDRASTDTQYF. DNA of the CDR3: TGCGCCAGCAGCGAAGACAGGGCCAGCACAGATACGCAGTATTTT. The chain uses TRBV5-1 and TRBJ2-3; 7 positions match TRBD1. This CDR3 region has 15 residues. With 4 bases clipped from V and 0 bases from J, the junction kept 5 bases outside the gene matches. The V gene's germline CDR1 is SGHRS and CDR2 YFSETQ.

The rearrangement joins TRBV18 to TRBJ2-7; D unresolved. Germline assignment: CDR1 KGHSH and CDR2 LQKENI. Trimming stripped 1 base from V and 4 bases from J, with 5 bases between. This CDR3 has 12 residues. Written as DNA, the CDR3 is TGTGCCAGCTCACCACGGCAGTACGAGCAGTACTTC. This encodes CASSPRQYEQYF. The full variable domain, completed using reference TRBV18 and TRBJ2-7, is NAGVMQNPRHLVRRRGQEARLRCSPMKGHSHVYWYRQLPEEGLKFMVYLQKENIIDESGMPKERFSAEFPKEGPSILRIQQVVRGDSAAYFCASSPRQYEQYFGPGTRLTVT.

The chain links TRBV5-6 to TRBJ2-1, with 8 nucleotides matching TRBD1. The trim removed 4 bases at V and 8 bases at J, leaving 5 bases unmatched. In germline, CDR1 is SGHDT, CDR2 YYEEEE. This CDR3 spans 13 amino acids. The CDR3: CASSLDRVDEQFF. Written as DNA, the CDR3 is TGTGCCAGCAGCCTGGACAGGGTGGATGAGCAGTTCTTC.

The chain carries TRBV2 and TRBJ2-3; the match to TRBD2 covers 12 bases. CDR1 and CDR2 from the germline V gene are SNHLY and FYNNEI. The CDR3 loop spans 15 amino acids. Unmatched junction bases numbered 7, after V lost 9 bases and J lost 3 bases. The CDR3 DNA sequence: TGTGCCAGAACGGCACTAGCGGGGGGTACAGATACGCAGTATTTT. The encoded protein is CARTALAGGTDTQYF.

A note on this clone: This specimen includes other DNA sequences encoding the same CDR3. The chain joins TRBV12-3 or TRBV12-4 to TRBJ2-7, with unresolved D. The ends were cut back, 3 bases at V and 1 base at J, with 7 bases in the middle. The CDR3 extends over 13 amino acids. CDR3 coding DNA: TGTGCCAGCAGTTTTGGCGGATCCTACGAGCAGTACTTC. Its translation is CASSFGGSYEQYF.

This chain joins TRBV28 and TRBJ1-1; 8 bases match TRBD1. This CDR3 spans 15 amino acids. Per the germline V gene, CDR1 is MDHEN and CDR2 is SYDVKM. The junction had 11 bases not matched to a gene; V was cut back by 10 bases and J by 1 base. The DNA of the CDR3 is TGTGCCATCTCCGGACAGGGCAATTGGAACACTGAAGCTTTCTTT. Translated: CAISGQGNWNTEAFF.

The table lists this clone with a count of one. The J gene is TRBJ2-5, the V gene TRBV30; TRBD1 agrees at 7 bases. This CDR3 is 12 amino acids long. V lost 6 bases and J lost 2; bases outside the gene matches: 3. Germline CDR1 reads GTSNPN; CDR2 reads SVGIG (reference sequence). For the CDR3, the DNA is TGTGCCTGTAAGGGACAGCAAGAGACCCAGTACTTC. It is translated as CACKGQQETQYF.

V is TRBV5-1 and J is TRBJ2-1; a weak D match, TRBD1 (5 bases). The CDR3 covers 14 residues. Between the trimmed V and J ends, which lost 4 bases and 8 bases, there was a span of 16 bases. Germline V CDR1 and CDR2: SGHRS, YFSETQ. CDR3 residues: CASSTGQGSDEQFF. CDR3 nucleotides: TGCGCCAGCAGCACGGGCCAGGGCTCGGATGAGCAGTTCTTC.